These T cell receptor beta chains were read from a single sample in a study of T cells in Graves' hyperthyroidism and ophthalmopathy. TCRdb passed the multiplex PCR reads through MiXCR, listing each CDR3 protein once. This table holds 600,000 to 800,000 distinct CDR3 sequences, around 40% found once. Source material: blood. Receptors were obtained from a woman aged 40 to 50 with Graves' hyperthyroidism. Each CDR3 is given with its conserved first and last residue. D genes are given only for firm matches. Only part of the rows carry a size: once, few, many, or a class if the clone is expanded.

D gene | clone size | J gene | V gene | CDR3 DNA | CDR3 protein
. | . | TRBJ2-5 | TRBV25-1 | TGTGCCAGCAGTGACCCCCGCCATGCCCTGGAGACCCAGTACTTC | CASSDPRHALETQYF
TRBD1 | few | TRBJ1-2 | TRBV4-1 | TGCGCCAGCAGCCTACCGACAGGGTTCGGCTACACCTTC | CASSLPTGFGYTF
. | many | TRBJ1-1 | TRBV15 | TGTGCCACCAGCAGAGATCTCACACAGACTTTTGGCACTGAAGCTTTCTTT | CATSRDLTQTFGTEAFF
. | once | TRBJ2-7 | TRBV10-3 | TGTGCCAGCAGTCTGGGATCACGGGTCAACGAGCAGTACTTC | CASSLGSRVNEQYF
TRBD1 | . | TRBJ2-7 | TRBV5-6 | TGTGCCAGCAGCCTCTCGACAGGGACCGGCTACGAGCAGTACTTC | CASSLSTGTGYEQYF
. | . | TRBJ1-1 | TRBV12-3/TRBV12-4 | TGTGCCAGCAGCCGATCGACAGCCATGAACACTGAAGCTTTCTTT | CASSRSTAMNTEAFF
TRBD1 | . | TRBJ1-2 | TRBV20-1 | TGCAGTGCTAGAGTAGGCAGGGGGCGCGAGTTCTACACCTTC | CSARVGRGREFYTF
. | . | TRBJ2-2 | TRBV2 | TGTGCCAGCGCCCAGGGGGGTCGGACCGGGGAGCTGTTTTTT | CASAQGGRTGELFF
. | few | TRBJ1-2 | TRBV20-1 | TGCAGTGCCGGATCTAGGACGGCGGTGGACTATGGCTACACCTTC | CSAGSRTAVDYGYTF
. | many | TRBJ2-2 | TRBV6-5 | TGTGCCAGCCGAACTACGAACACCGGGGAGCTGTTTTTT | CASRTTNTGELFF
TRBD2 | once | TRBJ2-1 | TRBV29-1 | TGCAGCGTTGAGGGGACTAGAGCCTACAATGAGCAGTTCTTC | CSVEGTRAYNEQFF
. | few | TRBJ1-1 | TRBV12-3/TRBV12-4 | TGTGCCAGCAGATTAGCCGGGACTATGAACACTGAAGCTTTCTTT | CASRLAGTMNTEAFF
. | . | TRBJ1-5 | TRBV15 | TGTGCCACCAGCAGAGATAATAAGGGGATCAATCAGCCCCAGCATTTT | CATSRDNKGINQPQHF
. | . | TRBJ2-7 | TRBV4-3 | TGCGCCAGCAGCCAAGATTTGGGGAGGGAGCAGTACTTC | CASSQDLGREQYF
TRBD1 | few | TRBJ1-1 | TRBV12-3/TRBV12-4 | TGTGCCAGCAGTTGGGGACAGGGGAACGGGGCTTTCTTT | CASSWGQGNGAFF
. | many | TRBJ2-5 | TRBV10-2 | TGCGCCAGCAGTGACCGGGGTCCCCCGCAAGAGACCCAGTACTTC | CASSDRGPPQETQYF
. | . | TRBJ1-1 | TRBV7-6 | TGTGCCAGCAGCCCACTTGACAGTGCTAGAGAGGTCGCCGCTGAAGCTTTCTTT | CASSPLDSAREVAAEAFF
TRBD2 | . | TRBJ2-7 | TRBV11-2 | TGTGCCAGCAGCTTGAGGTCTAGCGGGGCCCCTCTGGTGGAGCAGTACTTC | CASSLRSSGAPLVEQYF
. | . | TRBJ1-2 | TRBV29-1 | TGCAGCGTTGGGAGGAGGGGCGCAGAAGATCCTAACTATGACTACACCTTC | CSVGRRGAEDPNYDYTF
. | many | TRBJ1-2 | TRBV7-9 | TGTGCCAGCAGCCCACGGGACGGCACTAACTATGGCTACACCTTC | CASSPRDGTNYGYTF
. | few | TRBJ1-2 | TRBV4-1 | TGCGCCAGCAGCCAAGGGACTGCATCGGGCTACTATGGCTACACCTTC | CASSQGTASGYYGYTF
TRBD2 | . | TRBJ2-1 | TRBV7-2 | TGTGCCAGCAGCCCTCTACTAGCGGGGGAGCAGTTCTTC | CASSPLLAGEQFF
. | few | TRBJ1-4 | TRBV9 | TGTGCCAGCAGCGGCCCGACAGATCAAAATGAAAAACTGTTTTTT | CASSGPTDQNEKLFF
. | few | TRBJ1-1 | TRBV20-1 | TGCAGTGCTGCCGGGTCGGGGTTACCGAGCACTGAAGCTTTCTTT | CSAAGSGLPSTEAFF
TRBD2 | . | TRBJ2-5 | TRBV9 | TGTGCCAGCGGCCCCGGACTAGCGGGAGGAGGGCAAGAGACCCAGTACTTC | CASGPGLAGGGQETQYF
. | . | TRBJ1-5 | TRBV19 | TGTGCCAGTAGTCTCTACGGGACGGAGAATAGCGATCAGCCCCAGCATTTT | CASSLYGTENSDQPQHF
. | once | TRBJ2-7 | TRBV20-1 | TGCAGTGCTAGAGCCTTTACAGGGTTTGCGGACGAGCAGTACTTC | CSARAFTGFADEQYF
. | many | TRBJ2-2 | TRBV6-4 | TGTGCCAGCGGAACCGGAGGGGTCGGGGAGCTGTTTTTT | CASGTGGVGELFF
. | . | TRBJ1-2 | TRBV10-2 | TGCGCCAGCGCTCGGGGTACCTACACCTTC | CASARGTYTF
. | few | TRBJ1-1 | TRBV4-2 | TGTGCCAGCAGCCAGATGGACAGTAACACTGAAGCTTTCTTT | CASSQMDSNTEAFF
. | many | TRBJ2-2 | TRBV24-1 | TGTGCCACCAAAGGGGAGAACACCGGGGAGCTGTTTTTT | CATKGENTGELFF
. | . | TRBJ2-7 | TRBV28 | TGTGCCAGCATTACTACAGGGGGGGGAGAGCAGTACTTC | CASITTGGGEQYF
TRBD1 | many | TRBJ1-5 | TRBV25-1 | TGCCTCCCAGGGGGGCCAAGCAATCAGCCCCAGCATTTT | CLPGGPSNQPQHF
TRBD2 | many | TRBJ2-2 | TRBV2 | TGTGCCAGATGTTCAATAGCGGGGTACACCGGGGAGCTGTTTTTT | CARCSIAGYTGELFF
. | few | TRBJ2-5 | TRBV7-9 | TGTGCCAGCAGCCGTGAGGCAGGGGCGGAGACCCAGTACTTC | CASSREAGAETQYF
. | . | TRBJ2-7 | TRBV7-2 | TGTGCCAGCAGCCGCAACCCGGGGGCAAATACATACTTC | CASSRNPGANTYF
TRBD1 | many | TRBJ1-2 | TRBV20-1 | TGCAGTGCTAGCCCGGGACAGGGGAACTATGGCTACACCTTC | CSASPGQGNYGYTF
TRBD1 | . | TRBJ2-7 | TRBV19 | TGTGCCAGTCGCCCGACAGGGTTGGTTTTCGACGAGCAGTACTTC | CASRPTGLVFDEQYF
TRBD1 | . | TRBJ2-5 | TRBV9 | TGTGCCAGCAGCGTAGAGCACAGGGGGCTTAGGGAGACCCAGTACTTC | CASSVEHRGLRETQYF
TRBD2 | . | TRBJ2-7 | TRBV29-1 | TGCAGCGTTGAGCTAGCGGGGGCGGTCCCCTACGAGCAGTACTTC | CSVELAGAVPYEQYF
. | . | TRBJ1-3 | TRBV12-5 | TGTGCTAGTGGTTTGGTACTAGCTAGACGGGCAGCAGGAAACACCATATATTTT | CASGLVLARRAAGNTIYF
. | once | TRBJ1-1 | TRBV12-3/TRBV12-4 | TGTGCCAGCAGTTTAGCGGCAGGGGCCAATGAAGCTTTCTTT | CASSLAAGANEAFF
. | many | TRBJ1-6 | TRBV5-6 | TGTGCCAGCACCCGGGTCCTTTCACCCCTCCACTTT | CASTRVLSPLHF
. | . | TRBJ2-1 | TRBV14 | TGTGCCAGGGCCAGGGCCGGAAATGAGCAGTTCTTC | CARARAGNEQFF
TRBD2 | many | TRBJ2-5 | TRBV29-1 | TGCAGCCTGCAGCAGACTAGCGGGACTTGGGGAGAGACCCAGTACTTC | CSLQQTSGTWGETQYF
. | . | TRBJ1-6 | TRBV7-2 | TGTGCCAGCAGCTTAGGTCCGCCTTCACAGTTTACACCCCTCCACTTT | CASSLGPPSQFTPLHF
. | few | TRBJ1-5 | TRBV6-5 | TGTGCCAGCAGTGATCAGGGGTCAGGATCGCAGCCCCAGCATTTT | CASSDQGSGSQPQHF
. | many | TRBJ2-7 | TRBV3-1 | TGTGCCAGCAGCCAGGGCGGAGCCTACGAGCAGTACTTC | CASSQGGAYEQYF
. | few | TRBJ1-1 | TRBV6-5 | TGTGCCAGCAGTTCCGACCGGCGAGGGAGAGCTTTCTTT | CASSSDRRGRAFF
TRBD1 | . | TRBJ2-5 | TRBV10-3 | TGTGCCATCAGGAAGGGGACAGGCGACAACAATGAGCAGTACTTC | CAIRKGTGDNNEQYF
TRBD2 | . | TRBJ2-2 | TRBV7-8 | TGTGCCAGCAGCCCACTAGCGGGCACCGGGGAGCTGTTTTTT | CASSPLAGTGELFF
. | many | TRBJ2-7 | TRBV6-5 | TGTGCCACCCTAGGTCCGGGCGAGCAGTACTTC | CATLGPGEQYF
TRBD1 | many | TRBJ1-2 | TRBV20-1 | TGCAGTGCTAGGCGCACAGGGGGTTCACATGGCTACACCTTC | CSARRTGGSHGYTF
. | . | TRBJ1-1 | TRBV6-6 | TGTGCCAGCCAGATATGGGGGAATCAAGCTTTCTTT | CASQIWGNQAFF
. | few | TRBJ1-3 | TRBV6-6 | TGTGCCAGCAGTTCTACAGGGTTAACTGGAAACACCATATATTTT | CASSSTGLTGNTIYF